A single sample gave rise to the 5 T cell receptor beta chains below, sequenced in a study of T-cell memory formation after mild COVID-19. From the 5' RACE reads, TCRdb called clonotypes with MiXCR, one entry per CDR3 protein. Of around 340,000 distinct CDR3 sequences detected, roughly 15% appear once; the ten largest clones hold more than 20%. The specimen sequenced was PBMCs or a T cell subset sorted from them (not recorded which). The receptors derive from a man aged 18 to 29 who had mild COVID-19 (a few samples of this study predate the infection). Cell type and time point are not known.

The genes are TRBV5-1 and TRBJ1-3, with D perhaps matching TRBD1 (5 bases). V lost 4 bases to trimming and J lost 7 bases, with 12 bases between them. The length of the CDR3 is 13 residues. Germline values: CDR1 SGHRS, CDR2 YFSETQ. CDR3 residues: CASSTTADNTIYF. CDR3 DNA: TGCGCCAGCAGCACGACAGCGGACAACACCATATATTTT.

This clonotype was counted a few times. V gene TRBV2 combines with J gene TRBJ2-3, with TRBD2 matching 11 bases. The CDR3 has 14 residues. Unmatched junction bases numbered 5, after V lost 6 bases and J lost 6 bases. CDR1 is SNHLY, CDR2 FYNNEI, per germline. CDR3 region: CASSPTSGVDTQYF. The CDR3 DNA follows: TGTGCCAGCAGCCCGACTAGCGGGGTTGATACGCAGTATTTT.

This rearrangement joins TRBV6-2 or TRBV6-3 to TRBJ2-1, with a tentative D call TRBD1 (6 bases). Trimming stripped 10 bases from V and 6 bases from J, with 10 bases between. This CDR3 spans 11 amino acids. Germline CDR1 is MNHEY and CDR2 is SVGEGT. The CDR3 loop reads CATGRGNEQFF. The CDR3 coding sequence is TGTGCCACCGGCAGGGGCAATGAGCAGTTCTTC.

J is TRBJ2-1 and V is TRBV6-6, with a possible D match to TRBD1 (6 bases). Trimming took off 2 bases at V and 6 bases at J, with 14 bases between the two ends. There are 15 residues in the CDR3. Germline CDR1 is MNHNY and CDR2 is SVGAGI (reference sequence). CDR3 sequence (DNA): TGTGCCAGCAGTTACGACCGCCTGGGGGCCAATGAGCAGTTCTTC. Translation: CASSYDRLGANEQFF.

This clonotype showed up just a few times. The J gene is TRBJ2-7, the V gene TRBV3-1; TRBD2 matches 8 bases. Germline CDR1 is LGHDT and CDR2 is YNNKEL (reference sequence). This CDR3 is 17 amino acids long. V trimming: 1 base; J trimming: 5 bases; junction bases outside the gene matches: 13. The CDR3 nucleotides read TGTGCCAGCAGCCAAGGTTTCGCGAGCGGGGGTCGGGACGAGCAGTACTTC. Protein product: CASSQGFASGGRDEQYF.